Presented here are 19 T cell receptor beta chains from one specimen sequenced in a study of vaccination and CD4 T cells after COVID-19. Regarding treatment: approximately 10-day PBMC culture with coronavirus spike peptide pools or control peptides (ViraFEST assay). Cultured CD4+ T cell DNA underwent sequencing with the Oncomine TCR Beta short-read assay. TCRdb ran MiXCR on the PCR reads and lists one entry per CDR3 protein. The data show approximately 18,000 distinct CDR3 sequences, around three fifths seen once. Their antigen targets remain unknown. What was sequenced was CD4+ T cells from blood, cultured in vitro. The receptors were gathered from a human donor who had recovered from COVID-19.

This chain links TRBV30 with TRBJ1-1; D is undetermined. The CDR3 is made up of 15 amino acids. CDR1 is GTSNPN, CDR2 SVGIG, per germline (reference sequence). V lost 0 bases, J lost 3 bases, and 14 bases lay in between. CDR3 protein: CAWSVLYADDTEAFF. CDR3 nucleotides: TGTGCCTGGAGTGTATTATACGCAGACGACACTGAAGCTTTCTTT.

The genes are TRBV5-1 and TRBJ2-3; TRBD2 matches at 13 bases. Trimming took 3 bases from V and 3 from J; bases not matched to a gene: 4. Germline CDR1 and CDR2: SGHRS and YFSETQ. This CDR3 has 16 amino acids. The CDR3: CASSWGLAGRTDTQYF. CDR3 DNA: TGCGCCAGCAGCTGGGGACTAGCGGGACGTACAGATACGCAGTATTTT.

This clonotype was seen only a few times. This chain connects TRBV7-8 to TRBJ1-1; a weak D match, TRBD1 (5 bases). CDR1 and CDR2 (germline): SGHVS, FQNEAQ. The V end lost 3 bases, the J end lost 6 bases, and 14 bases lay between the germline ends. The CDR3 spans 14 residues. The CDR3 DNA reads TGTGCCAGCAGCTTCCGCAGGGTGAGGGCTGAAGCTTTCTTT. Protein product: CASSFRRVRAEAFF. The full variable domain, completed using reference TRBV7-8 and TRBJ1-1, is GAGVSQSPRYKVAKRGQDVALRCDPISGHVSLFWYQQALGQGPEFLTYFQNEAQLDKSGLPSDRFFAERPEGSVSTLKIQRTQQEDSAVYLCASSFRRVRAEAFFGQGTRLTVV.

V usage is TRBV7-3 and J usage is TRBJ2-4, with 9 nucleotides matching TRBD1. V was pared by 3 bases and J by 8 bases, with 5 bases of the junction left unmatched. The germline V gene has CDR1 SGHTA and CDR2 FQGTGA. The CDR3 is made up of 14 amino acids. CDR3 sequence (DNA): TGTGCCAGCAGCTTGGGACAGGGAAGAGACATTCAGTACTTC. Translating it yields CASSLGQGRDIQYF.

This chain links TRBV20-1 with TRBJ2-7; D is possibly TRBD2 (5 bases). V was cut by 6 bases and J by 6 bases, with 24 bases left in between. The CDR3 is made up of 15 amino acids. CDR1 DFQATT and CDR2 SNEGSKA come from the germline V gene (reference sequence). CDR3 residues: CSATPTERMLSEQYF. CDR3 DNA: TGCAGTGCCACCCCGACTGAGCGGATGCTTTCCGAGCAGTACTTC.

The chain joins TRBV6-2 or TRBV6-3 to TRBJ1-3, with D hard to call. The CDR3 is 15 amino acids. The germline gives CDR1 MNHEY, CDR2 SVGEGT. Trimming took off 4 bases at V and 4 bases at J, with 14 bases between the two ends. Here the CDR3 DNA reads TGTGCCAGCAGTTCACCGGGCCACGGAGGAAACACCATATATTTT. Protein product: CASSSPGHGGNTIYF.

The chain recombines TRBV20-1 with TRBJ1-5; TRBD1 aligns across 7 bases. V was pared by 6 bases and J by 3 bases, with 11 bases of the junction left unmatched. The CDR3 runs 15 residues. Germline CDR1 reads DFQATT; CDR2 reads SNEGSKA (reference sequence). The chain's CDR3 is CSAPQGGTPNQPQHF. Written as DNA, the CDR3 is TGCAGTGCGCCCCAGGGGGGGACCCCCAATCAGCCCCAGCATTTT.

CDR3 DNA sequence: TGCAGTGCTAGAGATGGCAATGGGGTTTATGGGGCCAACGTCCTGACTTTC. This gives the protein CSARDGNGVYGANVLTF. The gene calls are TRBV20-1 and TRBJ2-6; D not resolved. Germline V gene lookup returns CDR1 DFQATT and CDR2 SNEGSKA (reference sequence). The CDR3 contains 17 residues. V lost 0 bases and J 3 bases, leaving 15 bases between the germline ends.

V gene TRBV20-1 combines with J gene TRBJ2-7; weak D call: TRBD1 (5 bases). The V and J ends lost 2 bases and 6 bases respectively, with 8 bases between them. Per the germline V gene, CDR1 is DFQATT and CDR2 is SNEGSKA (reference sequence). This CDR3 spans 11 amino acids. The chain's CDR3 is CSARTDSEQYF. As DNA, the CDR3 is TGCAGTGCTAGAACCGACAGCGAGCAGTACTTC.

The chain carries TRBV7-9 and TRBJ2-1; 13 bases are a match to TRBD2. Trimming took 4 bases from V and 5 from J; bases not matched to a gene: 2. The CDR3 loop spans 15 amino acids. Looked up from germline, CDR1 is SEHNR and CDR2 is FQNEAQ (reference sequence). CDR3 loop: CASSYGLAGDNEQFF. The CDR3 bases are TGTGCCAGCAGCTACGGACTAGCGGGGGACAATGAGCAGTTCTTC. The full variable domain, its missing parts supplied by reference TRBV7-9 and TRBJ2-1, is DTGVSQNPRHKITKRGQNVTFRCDPISEHNRLYWYRQTLGQGPEFLTYFQNEAQLEKSRLLSDRFSAERPKGSFSTLEIQRTEQGDSAMYLCASSYGLAGDNEQFFGPGTRLTVL.

A single count supports this clonotype. The chain combines TRBV11-2 with TRBJ1-5; possible D gene TRBD1, 5 bases. Germline CDR1 is SGHAT and CDR2 is FQNNGV. The CDR3 contains 14 residues. V gave up 6 bases and J gave up 6 bases, with 15 bases separating them. The CDR3 nucleotides read TGTGCCAGCAGTCATGGGGGATTGGGTCAGCCCCAGCATTTT. Its translation: CASSHGGLGQPQHF.

This clonotype was detected a few times. The gene calls are TRBV7-9 and TRBJ2-1; D is unclear. With 5 bases removed from V and 3 bases from J, the gap between germline ends came to 14 bases. Germline assignment: CDR1 SEHNR and CDR2 FQNEAQ (reference sequence). This CDR3 has 15 residues. The CDR3 region is CASSLRHTVYNEQFF. In DNA form, the CDR3 reads TGTGCCAGCAGCCTCAGACACACTGTCTACAATGAGCAGTTCTTC. Using reference TRBV7-9 and TRBJ2-1 for the parts outside the CDR3, the full variable domain is DTGVSQNPRHKITKRGQNVTFRCDPISEHNRLYWYRQTLGQGPEFLTYFQNEAQLEKSRLLSDRFSAERPKGSFSTLEIQRTEQGDSAMYLCASSLRHTVYNEQFFGPGTRLTVL.

V is TRBV11-2 and J is TRBJ2-3; the match to TRBD2 covers 8 bases. Trimming at V came to 1 base and at J to 4 bases, leaving 4 bases not matched to a gene. The CDR3 contains 15 residues. CDR1 and CDR2 from the germline V gene are SGHAT and FQNNGV. The CDR3 region is CASSLGLAGPDTQYF. CDR3 DNA sequence: TGTGCCAGCAGCTTAGGGCTAGCGGGCCCAGATACGCAGTATTTT. Full variable domain (rest looked up from reference TRBV11-2 and TRBJ2-3): EAGVAQSPRYKIIEKRQSVAFWCNPISGHATLYWYQQILGQGPKLLIQFQNNGVVDDSQLPKDRFSAERLKGVDSTLKIQPAKLEDSAVYLCASSLGLAGPDTQYFGPGTRLTVL.

This chain connects TRBV2 to TRBJ1-2, with 8 bases matching TRBD1. CDR3 length equals 15 residues. With 7 bases clipped from V and 4 bases from J, the junction kept 11 bases outside the gene matches. Germline V gene data show CDR1 as SNHLY and CDR2 as FYNNEI. As DNA, the CDR3 is TGTGCCAGCAACGGGCCGGGACAGGAGGGCTATGGCTACACCTTC. Translation gives CASNGPGQEGYGYTF.

This clonotype was detected only a few times. The chain couples TRBV24-1 to TRBJ1-5; 10 nucleotides line up with TRBD1. The CDR3 extends over 14 amino acids. The trim removed 5 bases at V and 7 bases at J, leaving 4 bases unmatched. Per the germline V gene, CDR1 is KGHDR and CDR2 is SFDVKD. The CDR3 DNA reads TGTGCCACCAGTGGGACAGGGGGGGGCCAGCCCCAGCATTTT. It codes for CATSGTGGGQPQHF.

This rearrangement joins TRBV16 to TRBJ1-6, with TRBD1 matching 7 bases. This CDR3 is 15 amino acids long. J lost 10 bases, V lost 4 bases, and 10 bases had no gene match. Germline CDR1 reads KGHSY; CDR2 reads FQNENV. CDR3 region: CASSPRQGGVSPLHF. CDR3 sequence (DNA): TGTGCCAGCAGCCCCCGACAGGGAGGGGTGTCACCCCTCCACTTT.

The chain couples TRBV28 to TRBJ1-2; no clear D. CDR1 is MDHEN, CDR2 SYDVKM, per germline. V lost 5 bases, J lost 4 bases, and 11 bases lay in between. The CDR3 runs to 13 residues. The CDR3 spells CASSGGTVYGYTF. DNA for the CDR3: TGTGCCAGCAGTGGTGGAACAGTCTATGGCTACACCTTC.

This chain joins TRBV5-1 and TRBJ2-7, with 9 positions matching TRBD2. The germline V gene has CDR1 SGHRS and CDR2 YFSETQ. The V segment lost 4 bases and the J segment 4 bases; nucleotides outside the gene matches: 3. The CDR3 contains 13 residues. DNA of the CDR3: TGCGCCAGCAGCGCTAGCGGGACGTACGAGCAGTACTTC. Protein product: CASSASGTYEQYF.

The chain is built from TRBV6-1 and TRBJ2-2; 10 bases align to TRBD1. The CDR3 runs to 14 residues. Germline lookup yields CDR1 MNHNS and CDR2 SASEGT. The junction had 5 bases not matched to a gene; V was cut back by 6 bases and J by 7 bases. The CDR3, as DNA: TGTGCCAGCAGACGACAGGGGGCATACGGGGAGCTGTTTTTT. This gives the protein CASRRQGAYGELFF.